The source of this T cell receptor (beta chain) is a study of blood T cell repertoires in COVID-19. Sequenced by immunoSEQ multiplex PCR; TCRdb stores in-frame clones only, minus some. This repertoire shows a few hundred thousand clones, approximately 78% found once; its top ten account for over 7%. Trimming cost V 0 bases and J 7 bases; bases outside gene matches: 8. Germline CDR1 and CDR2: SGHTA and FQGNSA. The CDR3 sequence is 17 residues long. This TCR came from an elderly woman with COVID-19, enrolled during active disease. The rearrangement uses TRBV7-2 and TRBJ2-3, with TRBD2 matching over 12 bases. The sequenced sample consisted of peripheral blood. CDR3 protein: CASSLASLAGGGNTQYF. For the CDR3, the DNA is TGTGCCAGCAGCTTAGCATCACTAGCGGGAGGAGGGAATACGCAGTATTTT.